The subject of this entry is one T cell receptor (beta chain). Its antigen is not identified. This entry comes from a study of long-term antiretroviral therapy in people with HIV. Study as a whole: The study's earliest collections predate the 2015 immediate-ART recommendation by about a decade.

Survey-level immunoSEQ v3.0 assays were run. Assay used: immunoSEQ multiplex PCR; TCRdb lists only in-frame clones, some missing. The data hold around 19,000 clones, with approximately 89% observed a single time. From germline, CDR1 is SGHRS and CDR2 YFSETQ. This CDR3 has 16 amino acids. Losses at the gene ends were 7 bases for V and 0 bases for J; bases not matched to a gene: 11. Study-wide results and caveats: The data indicate that diversity increased after ART but remained below transplant donor controls. CDR3 lengths in HIV samples spanned a narrower range than controls.

Here the sequenced sample was unsorted PBMCs, taken 2.6 years after starting antiretroviral therapy. The TCR was taken from a woman aged 50 to 60 with HIV. The chain has TRBV5-1 and TRBJ2-3; 7 bases map to TRBD2. The CDR3 DNA is TGCGCCAGCCTCCCCGGTGGGGGGGGTAGCACAGATACGCAGTATTTT. Translation gives CASLPGGGGSTDTQYF.